The rows below give T cell receptor beta chains drawn from one sample of a study of T cell responses to AZD1222 COVID-19 vaccine. The table came from immunoSEQ multiplex PCR; TCRdb's copy has only in-frame clones and leaves some out. This repertoire shows around 150,000 clones, 92% found once; its top ten account for about 5%. Sequenced here: peripheral blood, sampled on day 0 of AZD1222 vaccination. These TCRs come from an adult in good health. The CDR3 runs from the conserved cysteine through the conserved F or W. The order of the fields is J gene, D gene, clone size, V gene, CDR3 DNA, CDR3 protein. D genes are given only for firm matches. Part of the rows lack a size; the others show once, few, many or a class for expanded clones.

j_gene: TRBJ1-1; d_gene: TRBD1; abundance: -; v_gene: TRBV6-5; CDR3nt: TGTGCCAGCAGTAAGACAGGGTTGGTAGTCACTGAAGCTTTCTTT; CDR3aa: CASSKTGLVVTEAFF
j_gene: TRBJ2-1; d_gene: -; abundance: -; v_gene: TRBV7-6; CDR3nt: TGTGCCAGCAGCCCGCTAGGAGAGCAGTTCTTC; CDR3aa: CASSPLGEQFF
j_gene: TRBJ1-5; d_gene: TRBD1; abundance: -; v_gene: TRBV30; CDR3nt: TGTGCCTGGAGATTCCGGGACAGGACCCTCAAGCGCCGCAATCAGCCCCAGCATTTT; CDR3aa: CAWRFRDRTLKRRNQPQHF
j_gene: TRBJ2-2; d_gene: -; abundance: -; v_gene: TRBV2; CDR3nt: TGTGCCAGCAGTGAAACGGAACTGAACACCGGGGAGCTGTTTTTT; CDR3aa: CASSETELNTGELFF
j_gene: TRBJ1-1; d_gene: -; abundance: once; v_gene: TRBV27; CDR3nt: TGTGCCAGCAGTACTATGTCAGGTCCAACTGAAGCTTTCTTT; CDR3aa: CASSTMSGPTEAFF
j_gene: TRBJ1-1; d_gene: -; abundance: -; v_gene: TRBV5-1; CDR3nt: TGCGCCAGCAGCGCCTCAGGGATCCCTGAAGCTTTCTTT; CDR3aa: CASSASGIPEAFF
j_gene: TRBJ2-2; d_gene: TRBD1; abundance: -; v_gene: TRBV19; CDR3nt: TGTGCCAGTAGGGACAGGGTAGGATCCGGGGAGCTGTTTTTT; CDR3aa: CASRDRVGSGELFF
j_gene: TRBJ2-7; d_gene: -; abundance: -; v_gene: TRBV5-1; CDR3nt: TGCGCCAGCAGCTATAACAGTCTCGAGCAGTACTTC; CDR3aa: CASSYNSLEQYF
j_gene: TRBJ1-5; d_gene: -; abundance: -; v_gene: TRBV7-9; CDR3nt: TGTGCCAGCAGCTTAGGGGCAGACAATCAGCCCCAGCATTTT; CDR3aa: CASSLGADNQPQHF
j_gene: TRBJ2-7; d_gene: TRBD1; abundance: -; v_gene: TRBV11-2; CDR3nt: TGTGCCAGCAGCCCGGACAGGAACTACGAGCAGTACTTC; CDR3aa: CASSPDRNYEQYF
j_gene: TRBJ2-7; d_gene: -; abundance: -; v_gene: TRBV19; CDR3nt: TGTGCCAGTAGTATTGTCGCAGGGAAGAAGAACGAGCAGTACTTC; CDR3aa: CASSIVAGKKNEQYF
j_gene: TRBJ1-1; d_gene: -; abundance: -; v_gene: TRBV28; CDR3nt: TGTGCCAGCACCCCTTCGGGCAGCGCGAACACTGAAGCTTTCTTT; CDR3aa: CASTPSGSANTEAFF
j_gene: TRBJ2-7; d_gene: -; abundance: -; v_gene: TRBV4-2; CDR3nt: TGTGCCAGCAGCCAATCACCCTACGAGCAGTACTTC; CDR3aa: CASSQSPYEQYF
j_gene: TRBJ1-2; d_gene: TRBD1; abundance: -; v_gene: TRBV5-1; CDR3nt: TGCGCCAGCAGCTTCCGGGACAGGGACTATGGCTACACCTTC; CDR3aa: CASSFRDRDYGYTF
j_gene: TRBJ2-5; d_gene: -; abundance: -; v_gene: TRBV18; CDR3nt: TGTGCCAGCTCACAGGTGGCATACCAAGAGACCCAGTACTTC; CDR3aa: CASSQVAYQETQYF
j_gene: TRBJ2-4; d_gene: -; abundance: -; v_gene: TRBV9; CDR3nt: TGTGCCAGCAGACCGGGACGGATAGCCAAAAACATTCAGTACTTC; CDR3aa: CASRPGRIAKNIQYF
j_gene: TRBJ2-3; d_gene: TRBD2; abundance: many; v_gene: TRBV5-1; CDR3nt: TGCGCCAGCAGCCCGGGACTAGCGGGGTTCACAGATACGCAGTATTTT; CDR3aa: CASSPGLAGFTDTQYF
j_gene: TRBJ1-2; d_gene: TRBD1; abundance: -; v_gene: TRBV5-1; CDR3nt: TGCGCCAGCAGCCATACCCCGGGACAGGGCTATGGCTACACCTTC; CDR3aa: CASSHTPGQGYGYTF
j_gene: TRBJ1-2; d_gene: TRBD1; abundance: -; v_gene: TRBV18; CDR3nt: TGTGCCAGCTCACCACCGGGACAGGGAATCGGTGGCTACACCTTC; CDR3aa: CASSPPGQGIGGYTF
j_gene: TRBJ2-2; d_gene: -; abundance: once; v_gene: TRBV27; CDR3nt: TGTGCCAGCAGTTTGGGGGGTTCCGGGGAGCTGTTTTTT; CDR3aa: CASSLGGSGELFF
j_gene: TRBJ1-2; d_gene: -; abundance: -; v_gene: TRBV10-3; CDR3nt: TGTGCCATCAGTGATGGTGTAAATAGCTATGGCTACACCTTC; CDR3aa: CAISDGVNSYGYTF
j_gene: TRBJ1-4; d_gene: TRBD1; abundance: -; v_gene: TRBV5-1; CDR3nt: TGCGCCAGCAGCTTGGCCGGGACAGGGAACGAAAAACTGTTTTTT; CDR3aa: CASSLAGTGNEKLFF
j_gene: TRBJ2-1; d_gene: TRBD2; abundance: -; v_gene: TRBV27; CDR3nt: TGTGCCAGCAGTTTAATGCTAGCGGGAGGTTACAATGAGCAGTTCTTC; CDR3aa: CASSLMLAGGYNEQFF
j_gene: TRBJ2-3; d_gene: -; abundance: many; v_gene: TRBV12-5; CDR3nt: TGTGCTAGTGGTTTCCCAGTCTACCGGGAGTCCCGCACAGATACGCAGTATTTT; CDR3aa: CASGFPVYRESRTDTQYF
j_gene: TRBJ2-5; d_gene: -; abundance: once; v_gene: TRBV28; CDR3nt: TGTGCCAGCAGTTTGTCAGGGGACTACCAAGAGACCCAGTACTTC; CDR3aa: CASSLSGDYQETQYF
j_gene: TRBJ2-5; d_gene: -; abundance: once; v_gene: TRBV5-1; CDR3nt: TGCGCCAGCAGCTTGATGATAGCTCAAGAGACCCAGTACTTC; CDR3aa: CASSLMIAQETQYF
j_gene: TRBJ1-6; d_gene: -; abundance: -; v_gene: TRBV3-1/TRBV3-2; CDR3nt: TGTGCCAGCAGCCAAGACGCCTCATACAGGGTTTCACCCCTCCACTTT; CDR3aa: CASSQDASYRVSPLHF
j_gene: TRBJ2-1; d_gene: TRBD1; abundance: -; v_gene: TRBV9; CDR3nt: TGTGCCAGCAGCGTAGGTTGGGGACAGGACAATGAGCAGTTCTTC; CDR3aa: CASSVGWGQDNEQFF
j_gene: TRBJ1-2; d_gene: -; abundance: -; v_gene: TRBV19; CDR3nt: TGTGCCAGTAATAAAAGGGATGCTTTCTATGGCTACACCTTC; CDR3aa: CASNKRDAFYGYTF
j_gene: TRBJ2-7; d_gene: TRBD2; abundance: -; v_gene: TRBV27; CDR3nt: TGTGCCAGCAGTTTTATAAGTAGCGGGGTTTCCTACGAGCAGTACTTC; CDR3aa: CASSFISSGVSYEQYF
j_gene: TRBJ2-3; d_gene: TRBD2; abundance: -; v_gene: TRBV9; CDR3nt: TGTGCCAGCAGCGTAGGCCCGGGGACTAGCGGGGGGGTGACAGATACGCAGTATTTT; CDR3aa: CASSVGPGTSGGVTDTQYF
j_gene: TRBJ2-1; d_gene: TRBD2; abundance: -; v_gene: TRBV5-1; CDR3nt: TGCGCCAGCAGCTTGGGTCAGGGAGGGATCTACAATGAGCAGTTCTTC; CDR3aa: CASSLGQGGIYNEQFF
j_gene: TRBJ1-3; d_gene: -; abundance: -; v_gene: TRBV7-2; CDR3nt: TGTGCCAGCAGCTTAGTGTCGGGAAATGGAAACACCATATATTTT; CDR3aa: CASSLVSGNGNTIYF
j_gene: TRBJ2-6; d_gene: TRBD1; abundance: -; v_gene: TRBV6-5; CDR3nt: TGTGCCAGCGGGACAGGGTATAGGGGGGCCAACGTCCTGACTTTC; CDR3aa: CASGTGYRGANVLTF
j_gene: TRBJ2-5; d_gene: TRBD2; abundance: -; v_gene: TRBV5-4; CDR3nt: TGTGCCAGCAGCTTCCTAGCGGGGGGGCCAGGAGAGACCCAGTACTTC; CDR3aa: CASSFLAGGPGETQYF
j_gene: TRBJ1-4; d_gene: -; abundance: -; v_gene: TRBV9; CDR3nt: TGTGCCAGCAGCGTAGTACTGGGGGATGAACTGTTTTTT; CDR3aa: CASSVVLGDELFF
j_gene: TRBJ2-7; d_gene: -; abundance: once; v_gene: TRBV27; CDR3nt: TGTGCCAGCACCCAAAGGCGCGAAACAAGGGGAGAGCAGTACTTC; CDR3aa: CASTQRRETRGEQYF
j_gene: TRBJ1-5; d_gene: -; abundance: -; v_gene: TRBV5-4; CDR3nt: TGTGCCAGCAGCTCAGGGAGTCAGCCCCAGCATTTT; CDR3aa: CASSSGSQPQHF
j_gene: TRBJ2-5; d_gene: TRBD1; abundance: -; v_gene: TRBV28; CDR3nt: TGTGCCAGCAGTCCAGGACAGGGGTCAGAGACCCAGTACTTC; CDR3aa: CASSPGQGSETQYF
j_gene: TRBJ2-5; d_gene: -; abundance: -; v_gene: TRBV7-2; CDR3nt: TGTGCCAGCAGTCATCCCGGGACACCTCAAGAGACCCAGTACTTC; CDR3aa: CASSHPGTPQETQYF
j_gene: TRBJ1-5; d_gene: -; abundance: -; v_gene: TRBV15; CDR3nt: TGTGCCACCAGCGGGGGCCTTCCTAGCAATCAGCCCCAGCATTTT; CDR3aa: CATSGGLPSNQPQHF
j_gene: TRBJ2-7; d_gene: -; abundance: -; v_gene: TRBV13; CDR3nt: TGTGCCAGCAGCTTCCCCACAGGGCCGCGACCCTACGAGCAGTACTTC; CDR3aa: CASSFPTGPRPYEQYF
j_gene: TRBJ1-1; d_gene: -; abundance: -; v_gene: TRBV29-1; CDR3nt: TGCAGCGCCGGGTTACAGAACACTGAAGCTTTCTTT; CDR3aa: CSAGLQNTEAFF
j_gene: TRBJ2-5; d_gene: TRBD1; abundance: -; v_gene: TRBV28; CDR3nt: TGTGCCAGCAGTCCCGGGACAGGGGGCCGGTTGGAGACCCAGTACTTC; CDR3aa: CASSPGTGGRLETQYF